The T cell receptor (beta chain) under discussion was sequenced for a study of CD8 T cells in Susac syndrome. From blood CD8+ and CD4+ T cells, the TCR beta chain was sequenced. Germline CDR1 reads KGHSH; CDR2 reads LQKENI. After removal of 3 bases from V and 2 bases from J, the junction contained 4 bases not matched to a gene. The CDR3 totals 15 residues. After extraction with the RNeasy kit, about 0.45 to 1 ug of the RNA was reverse transcribed using random hexamers. The amplification used immunoSEQ multiplex PCR on TCR beta CDR3; it spanned 54 Vbeta and 13 Jbeta. TCRdb recomputed calls from the immunoSEQ multiplex PCR reads with MiXCR, one row per CDR3 protein. The sample lists approximately 120,000 distinct CDR3 sequences, approximately 90% occurring once.

The chain combines TRBV18 with TRBJ2-1, with 7 bases aligning to TRBD1. The sequenced sample was CD8+ T cells from PBMCs. The receptor was derived from a human donor with multiple sclerosis. The CDR3 spells CASSPTGSTYNEQFF. CDR3 coding DNA: TGTGCCAGCTCACCGACAGGGTCTACCTACAATGAGCAGTTCTTC.